Each of the 8 T cell receptor beta chains below was sequenced from the same sample in a study of cytotoxic CD8 clonotypes in ibrutinib-treated CLL. The protocol was immunoSEQ multiplex PCR, while the TCRdb copy is restricted to in-frame clones and leaves out a portion. This sample has 130,000 or so clones, with 70% to 80% found just once. The sample consisted of PBMCs, taken after 12 months of ibrutinib treatment. The receptors derive from a human donor with chronic lymphocytic leukemia.

This chain uses TRBV9 with TRBJ1-1; 12 bases line up with TRBD1. The CDR3 is 15 residues long. Germline V CDR1 and CDR2: SGDLS, YYNGEE. The junction had 4 bases not matched to a gene; V was cut back by 0 bases and J by 7 bases. The chain's CDR3 is CASSVAGQGAIEAFF. CDR3 in DNA: TGTGCCAGCAGCGTAGCGGGACAGGGGGCTATTGAAGCTTTCTTT.

On this clone: Mismatch with germline at one junction end may stem from a read error. The chain links TRBV10-3 to TRBJ2-1, with 12 positions matching TRBD2. CDR3 length: 13 residues. CDR1 and CDR2 from the germline V gene are ENHRY and SYGVKD. The CDR3 spells CATAPGLAGLSLF. The CDR3 DNA reads as TGTGCCACAGCCCCGGGACTAGCGGGCCTCTCCCTCTTC.

The chain has TRBV10-3 and TRBJ1-1, with 9 bases aligning to TRBD1. J lost 4 bases, V lost 9 bases, and 6 bases had no gene match. The CDR3 sequence is 13 residues long. Germline V gives CDR1 ENHRY, CDR2 SYGVKD. CDR3 sequence (DNA): TGTGCCATTCGTACAGGGGGCCGCACTGAAGCTTTCTTT. Protein product: CAIRTGGRTEAFF.

V and J are TRBV6-1 and TRBJ1-5; 7 bases align to TRBD1. Looked up from germline, CDR1 is MNHNS and CDR2 is SASEGT. V lost 9 bases to trimming and J lost 1 base; unmatched junction nucleotides: 6. This CDR3 is 14 amino acids long. The CDR3 nucleotides read TGTGCCAGTTACAGGGGAGGAAGCAATCAGCCCCAGCATTTT. This translates into CASYRGGSNQPQHF.

This clone was seen only a few times. Other DNA sequences in this sample translate to the same CDR3. The rearrangement uses TRBV6-5 and TRBJ2-1; D unclear. Germline assignment: CDR1 MNHEY and CDR2 SVGAGI. The CDR3 sequence is 14 residues long. V was pared by 2 bases and J by 0 bases, with 5 bases between. CDR3 region: CASSYGSSYNEQFF. CDR3 nucleotide sequence: TGTGCCAGCAGTTACGGATCCTCCTACAATGAGCAGTTCTTC.

The J gene is TRBJ1-2, the V gene TRBV7-6, with unresolved D. The germline gives CDR1 SGHVS, CDR2 FNYEAQ. The length of the CDR3 is 13 residues. Deletions cut 2 bases from V and 2 bases from J, with 6 bases between. The CDR3 protein is CASSLQENYGYTF. The CDR3 DNA reads TGTGCCAGCAGCTTACAGGAGAACTATGGCTACACCTTC.

V is TRBV27 and J is TRBJ1-1, with D perhaps matching TRBD1 (5 bases). Germline CDR1 reads MNHEY; CDR2 reads SMNVEV (reference sequence). V lost 6 bases to trimming and J lost 4 bases, with 12 bases between them. The length of the CDR3 is 13 residues. CDR3 residues: CASRPQGGTEAFF. CDR3 DNA sequence: TGTGCCAGCAGACCCCAGGGAGGCACTGAAGCTTTCTTT.

The chain employs TRBV2 and TRBJ2-7, with 9 bases lining up with TRBD1. The germline gives CDR1 SNHLY, CDR2 FYNNEI. There are 15 residues in the CDR3. Germline trimming cut 5 bases from V and 3 bases from J; bases unmatched to any gene: 8. CDR3 amino acids: CASSSTGGTSYEQYF. The CDR3, as DNA: TGTGCCAGCAGTTCTACAGGGGGCACTAGCTACGAGCAGTACTTC.